This is a list of T cell receptor beta chains from one sample in a study of blood T cell repertoires in COVID-19. Sequencing was performed with immunoSEQ multiplex PCR; in TCRdb, only in-frame clones are kept and a portion is missing. The table has 60,000 to 80,000 clones, 80% to 90% seen once. The sequencing sample was made of PBMCs or T cells enriched from blood (not recorded which). These receptors were obtained from a middle-aged woman with acute COVID-19. CDR3s include the opening cysteine and the closing phenylalanine or tryptophan. A D gene is named only where the DNA matches it firmly. Where a row states a size, it is once, few, many or the class of an expanded clone; other rows omit it.

DNA	CDR3	length	size	D	J	V
TGTGCCAGCAGCTCGCCTAGCGGGAGCGAGAGCACAGATACGCAGTATTTT	CASSSPSGSESTDTQYF	17	-	TRBD2	TRBJ2-3	TRBV7-2
TGTGCCAGCAGTTACACCCTAGGGGCAGATACGCAGTATTTT	CASSYTLGADTQYF	14	-	-	TRBJ2-3	TRBV6-5
TGTGCCAGTAGTGCCGACAGGGGCACTGAAGCTTTCTTT	CASSADRGTEAFF	13	-	TRBD1	TRBJ1-1	TRBV19
TGTGCCAGCAGCTTAGGGGACAGGGTTCAAGAGACCCAGTACTTC	CASSLGDRVQETQYF	15	-	TRBD1	TRBJ2-5	TRBV11-2
TGTGCCAGCAGCCAAGAAGGTAGCGGGCCCACCTACGAGCAGTACTTC	CASSQEGSGPTYEQYF	16	-	TRBD2	TRBJ2-7	TRBV4-2
TGCGCCAGCAGGGAGGGACAGAACTCTGGGGCCAACGTCCTGACTTTC	CASREGQNSGANVLTF	16	few	-	TRBJ2-6	TRBV10-2
TGTGCCAGCAGTAGACGCAGCCCCGACGGCGGGAGAGATTACGAGCAGTACTTC	CASSRRSPDGGRDYEQYF	18	few	TRBD2	TRBJ2-7	TRBV27
TGCAGTGCAGCGGATAACAATGAGCAGTTCTTC	CSAADNNEQFF	11	-	-	TRBJ2-1	TRBV20-1
TGTGCCAGTAGTATAGGACAGAGCTACACCTTC	CASSIGQSYTF	11	once	-	TRBJ1-2	TRBV19
TGTGCCAGCTCACCAGGACAGGGAAGTACTGAAGCTTTCTTT	CASSPGQGSTEAFF	14	-	TRBD1	TRBJ1-1	TRBV18
TGCGCCAGCAGCCCTGGACTAGCGGGAGCAAGCACAGATACGCAGTATTTT	CASSPGLAGASTDTQYF	17	-	TRBD2	TRBJ2-3	TRBV5-1
TGTGCCAGCAGCCTAACCGGGACTAGTCAAATCTACGAGCAGTACTTC	CASSLTGTSQIYEQYF	16	few	TRBD2	TRBJ2-7	TRBV28